Below, 14 T cell receptor beta chains from the same sample are listed, as sequenced in a study of blood T cells in healthy people across ages. With a J-beta primer mix and a sample-barcoded 5' primer, a second PCR ran about 7 to 11 cycles. MiXCR, run by TCRdb on the 5' RACE reads, gives a single entry per CDR3 protein. The sample lists about 1.4 million distinct CDR3 sequences; roughly 64% were seen once. The sequenced material came from blood. The receptors stem from a man in his late teens or twenties in good health.

This clonotype was observed once. The chain is built from TRBV14 and TRBJ2-3; D possibly corresponds to TRBD1 (5 bases). Germline V gives CDR1 SGHDN, CDR2 FVKESK. V was trimmed by 4 bases and J by 2 bases, leaving 16 bases between them. This CDR3 contains 16 residues. The CDR3 DNA follows: TGTGCCAGCAGCCTTACCCGACAGCTACTCACAGATACGCAGTATTTT. It specifies CASSLTRQLLTDTQYF.

The chain couples TRBV20-1 to TRBJ2-3; 9 nucleotides align to TRBD2. The CDR3 is 14 amino acids. V lost 8 bases and J lost 6; bases outside the gene matches: 12. The germline V gene encodes CDR1 DFQATT and CDR2 SNEGSKA (reference sequence). In DNA, the CDR3 is TGCAGTAATCTATTGCGGGAGGGCCCGGATACGCAGTATTTT. Protein sequence: CSNLLREGPDTQYF.

Only a few counts were recorded for this clonotype. This chain joins TRBV29-1 and TRBJ2-1; no firm D call. The CDR3 length is 13 residues. CDR1 and CDR2 from the germline V gene are SQVTM and ANQGSEA. With 3 bases removed from V and 2 bases from J, the gap between germline ends came to 8 bases. CDR3 sequence (DNA): TGCAGCGTTGATGGTCTCGCCTACAATGAGCAGTTCTTC. Translating gives CSVDGLAYNEQFF.

The chain recombines TRBV7-2 with TRBJ2-1; D possibly corresponds to TRBD2 (6 bases). V was pared by 5 bases and J by 0 bases, with 11 bases between. Germline lookup yields CDR1 SGHTA and CDR2 FQGNSA. This CDR3 has 15 residues. CDR3 residues: CASSELANSYNEQFF. CDR3 bases: TGTGCCAGCAGCGAACTAGCTAACTCCTACAATGAGCAGTTCTTC.

As regards this clonotype: A junction boundary mismatches the germline segment, possibly from a read error. The rearrangement uses TRBV12-3 or TRBV12-4 and TRBJ1-1, with D tentatively TRBD1 (6 bases). This CDR3 is built from 11 residues. CDR3 nucleotide sequence: TGTGCCAGCAGTTTAAGGGGGTGGGCGTGCTTT. This sequence encodes CASSLRGWACF.

The V and J genes are TRBV7-2 and TRBJ2-1, with 10 bases lining up with TRBD1. Germline V gene sequence: CDR1 SGHTA, CDR2 FQGNSA. V trimming: 5 bases; J trimming: 8 bases; junction bases outside the gene matches: 12. This CDR3 spans 16 amino acids. CDR3 sequence: CASSSSGQGKFHEQFF. CDR3 DNA sequence: TGTGCCAGCAGCAGCTCGGGACAGGGGAAATTCCATGAGCAGTTCTTC.

This clonotype was seen more than once but under ten times. The chain employs TRBV20-1 and TRBJ2-3; TRBD2 aligns across 12 bases. The germline V gene has CDR1 DFQATT and CDR2 SNEGSKA (reference sequence). V was clipped by 5 bases and J by 5 bases; unmatched bases: 5. This CDR3 has 14 amino acids. The CDR3: CSARLAGAVDTQYF. As DNA, the CDR3 is TGCAGTGCTCGACTAGCGGGGGCTGTAGATACGCAGTATTTT.

The chain is built from TRBV20-1 and TRBJ1-2; the D gene is possibly TRBD1 (5 bases). The CDR3 is 13 residues long. V was cut by 5 bases and J by 4 bases, with 14 bases left in between. The germline V gene has CDR1 DFQATT and CDR2 SNEGSKA (reference sequence). The CDR3 nucleotides are TGCAGTGCTTCCCGGGACGGCGGCTATGGCTACACCTTC. Translation: CSASRDGGYGYTF.

The gene calls are TRBV7-2 and TRBJ2-1, with 7 bases that match TRBD2. The length of the CDR3 is 16 residues. The J segment lost 6 bases and the V segment lost 4 bases, leaving 12 bases of the junction unmatched. Germline V CDR1 and CDR2: SGHTA, FQGNSA. CDR3: CASSSRTSPLGNEQFF. DNA for the CDR3: TGTGCCAGCAGCTCTCGGACTAGTCCTCTGGGCAATGAGCAGTTCTTC.

This clonotype was observed a single time. Being one base from a much bigger clone, this may be a read error. The J gene is TRBJ2-7, the V gene TRBV29-1; D ambiguous. Germline V lookup: CDR1 SQVTM, CDR2 ANQGSEA. The CDR3 totals 12 residues. For the CDR3, the DNA is TGCAGCGTTGAAGCAGATTCCTACGGGCAGTACTTC. Translating gives CSVEADSYGQYF.

This clonotype has only one observation. Since a much larger clone is just one base distant, this may be a read error. This chain joins TRBV12-3 or TRBV12-4 and TRBJ2-1; tentative D call: TRBD2 (6 bases). CDR3 length equals 14 residues. V lost 6 bases and J lost 5, with 14 bases in between. The CDR3 DNA is TGTGCCAGCAGCCGCCGGGACTGTGACAATGAGCAGTTCTTC. This codes for CASSRRDCDNEQFF.

This clonotype was picked up a small number of times. V gene TRBV20-1 combines with J gene TRBJ1-2, with 9 nucleotides matching TRBD1. The length of the CDR3 is 14 residues. Per germline, CDR1 DFQATT and CDR2 SNEGSKA (reference sequence). V lost 6 bases and J lost 7; bases outside the gene matches: 12. The CDR3 sequence is CSASGLRDRVGYTF. The CDR3 DNA reads TGCAGTGCGAGCGGGCTCCGGGACAGGGTTGGCTACACCTTC.

This clonotype was observed a few times. The V and J genes are TRBV28 and TRBJ2-7; 7 nucleotides line up with TRBD1. Looked up from germline, CDR1 is MDHEN and CDR2 is SYDVKM. This CDR3 spans 16 amino acids. J gave up 4 bases and V 8 bases, and 17 bases lay outside the gene matches. The CDR3 is CASQGFGDREPYEQYF. CDR3 sequence (DNA): TGTGCCAGCCAGGGTTTTGGGGACAGAGAACCGTACGAGCAGTACTTC.

The chain is built from TRBV7-6 and TRBJ2-7; D is uncertain. Judging by the DNA end, TRBJ2-5 fits better; the J call may be wrong. The CDR3 totals 17 residues. CDR1 is SGHVS, CDR2 FNYEAQ, per germline. The CDR3 coding sequence is TGTGCCAGCAGCTTAGAATGGCCCCCGCGATGGGGAGAGACCCAGTACTTC. This codes for CASSLEWPPRWGETQYF.